This T cell receptor (beta chain) was captured in a study of beta chain features in type 1 diabetes listed by TCRdb under 2018. General notes on the study: Mean age, gender distribution, total cell number and subset yield did not differ between patients and healthy donors. A total of some 110 million sorted cells were examined across all samples, and a strong correlation was observed between cell number per subset and RNA yield. In the study, TCRB repertoires of sorted circulating CD4+ T cell subsets from recently diagnosed type 1 diabetes patients were compared with those of matched healthy donors. Regulatory and stem cell-like memory subsets were isolated from only 8 patients and roughly eight healthy donors, whereas naive and central memory subsets came from all 28 donors.

The High Capacity cDNA Reverse Transcription Kit was used to reverse transcribe all of the isolated RNA, meaning that expressed TCRB transcripts were what got sequenced. Naive, central memory and regulatory T cell samples underwent deep immunoSEQ sequencing, averaging approximately 3.3 million total reads per sample. After sorted cells were lysed in RLT buffer, RNA was extracted with DNase-treated RNeasy Micro or Mini kits, with the choice depending on cell number. To prevent cross-contamination, every cell subset was processed on its own, while patient and healthy donor samples were processed together. The immunoSEQ multiplex PCR was used to amplify TCRB sequences from cDNA, yielding 87-bp fragments that span the CDR3 region. Sequencing of the amplicons was performed on the Illumina HiSeq platform. As for the original processing: PCR bias was corrected computationally using synthetic template baselines, and reads within Hamming distance 2 were collapsed, with unmergeable singletons discarded. Reads were aligned against IMGT so that V, D and J genes, CDR3 length and insertions or deletions at six rearrangement sites could be assigned. Within each subset, clonotype counts were normalized to sorted cell number, and only after that were true diversity and Gini coefficients computed with the tcR R package. Repertoire sharing was quantified using the overlap coefficient calculated on TCRB nucleotide sequences. The immuneACCESS repertoire file appears here via TCRdb, limited to in-frame rearrangements. These files lack a portion of the clones; in checked studies, under half of the deficit traces to unresolved V genes, and the cause of the others is not known. The V and J calls and the clone size are those of that table, but D and trimming were determined from the DNA. Within this sample are 330,000 or so clones, with roughly 15% of them counted one time only. Approximately 7% of the sample lies in the top ten.

Each donor gave one peripheral blood draw, roughly 110 mL on average, collected into heparinised tubes. Naive, central memory, regulatory and stem cell-like memory CD4+ T cells were sorted on a BD FACSAria II using a panel including CD45RO, CCR7, CD25, CD127, CD95 and CD27. A purity above 95% was achieved for all sorted populations. PBMCs were isolated immediately by Lymphoprep density gradient centrifugation and stained directly without culture. So that batch effects would be minimized, each experiment stained and sorted samples in pairs, pairing one healthy donor with one patient. What the study reported, not specific to this receptor: In all four CD4+ subsets, TCRB CDR3 length was moderately but significantly shorter in type 1 diabetes patients. Naive, central memory and regulatory TCRB repertoires appeared to be more alike among patients than among healthy donors. Patients with type 1 diabetes made fewer insertions and deleted more nucleotides at VDJ recombination sites, implying thymic rearrangement abnormalities. Because cDNA rather than genomic DNA was sequenced, highly expressing activated cells could have been over-represented, although no difference in activation and CD3 levels was found between groups. Only small numbers of individuals were included in the HLA sub-analyses, which left unresolved whether HLA type had any influence on TCRB rearrangement. PCR may preferentially amplify shorter templates, but because patient and control samples were amplified and corrected together, any resulting skew would affect both groups equally.

V drops 0 bases and J drops 7 bases, leaving 20 bases in between. The CDR3 has 16 amino acids, counting the end cysteine and phenylalanine. Only the CDR3 portion is preserved as DNA: 48 bases, with reading frame beginning at the first base. CDR1 and CDR2 are read off the germline V gene as SGHDT and YYEEEE. Turning to this clone: Its antigen is unknown. No base quality information exists; no much larger clone differs at one position.

The TCR sequence derives from a man aged 30 to 39 in good health. This receptor chain uses TRBV5-6 and TRBJ2-7; the D gene identity is not certain. The material sequenced was central memory CD4+ T cells from blood. The CDR3 in this case is CASSLESQPFVREQYF. The DNA is TGTGCCAGCAGCTTGGAGTCGCAGCCATTTGTACGAGAGCAGTACTTC.